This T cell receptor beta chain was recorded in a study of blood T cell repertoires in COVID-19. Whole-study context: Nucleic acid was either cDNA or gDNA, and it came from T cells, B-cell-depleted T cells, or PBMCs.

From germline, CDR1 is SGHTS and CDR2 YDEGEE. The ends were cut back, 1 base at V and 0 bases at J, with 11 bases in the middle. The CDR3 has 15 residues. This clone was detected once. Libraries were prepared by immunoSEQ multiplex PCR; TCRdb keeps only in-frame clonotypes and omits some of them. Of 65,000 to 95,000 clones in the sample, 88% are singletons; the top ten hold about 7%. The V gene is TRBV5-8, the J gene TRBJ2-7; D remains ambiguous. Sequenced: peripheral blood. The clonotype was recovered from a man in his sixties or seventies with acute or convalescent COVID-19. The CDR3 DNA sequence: TGTGCCAGCAGCTTGTACGGCGGAAGCTCCTACGAGCAGTACTTC. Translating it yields CASSLYGGSSYEQYF.